This T cell receptor (beta chain) was documented in a study of Ad26.COV2.S vaccination and SARS-CoV-2 variants (dated by TCRdb to the early 2020s). Regarding the study in general: Vaccine-arm donors came from COV1001, a multicentre, randomized, double-blind, placebo-controlled phase I-IIa trial of Ad26.COV2.S in healthy adults. Ad26.COV2.S was administered intramuscularly at a dose of 5x10^10 or 1x10^11 viral particles, either as one shot or as two shots given 56 days apart. The specificity and breadth of SARS-CoV-2-reactive T cell receptors after Ad26.COV2.S vaccination were assessed by TCRbeta repertoire sequencing. The TCR-sequenced set comprised roughly 30 samples: around 20 Ad26.COV2.S vaccine recipients, 5 placebo recipients and 8 SARS-CoV-2 convalescent individuals. Trial participants were randomized into five groups of five, in which low-dose or high-dose Ad26.COV2.S was given once or twice, or placebo was given on both occasions. Investigators did not know the trial group allocation while performing experiments and assessing outcomes. The full study reports these points: It was noted by the authors that total T cell responses may have been underestimated by the TCR breadth and depth analyses. Substantial breadth of spike-specific CD8+ and CD4+ T cell responses was reported after vaccination. The study lacked the statistical power to compare responses across vaccine doses or regimens. Vaccine and placebo recipients had comparable non-spike TCR breadth, which fits with the vaccine containing only spike. Spike-specific TCR breadth was higher in Ad26.COV2.S recipients than in placebo recipients (P = 0.0014).

Per the publication, the treatment or condition label means: over 15 received Ad26.COV2.S at low or high dose, single or two shots; several received placebo; per-sample allocation not given. For vaccine and placebo recipients, the sequenced repertoires came from samples collected on day 63 after the first injection. In Cohort 1b, about two dozen adults aged 18-55 years were enrolled at a single site in Boston, USA, between 29 July and 7 August 2020. As a vaccine, Ad26.COV2.S was a replication-incompetent adenovirus type 26 vector that expressed a prefusion-stabilized SARS-CoV-2 spike protein derived from the original Wuhan strain. The immunoSEQ Assay was used to sequence TCRbeta CDR3 regions. After extraction, genomic DNA underwent amplification by bias-controlled multiplex PCR, followed by high-throughput sequencing. In the source study's methods: Collapsing and filtering of sequences were performed to quantify the absolute abundance of each unique TCRbeta CDR3 region. Usable DNA was measured by amplifying reference genes present in all nucleated cells, and TCRbeta template counts were normalized to that usable DNA to estimate T cell fraction. Repertoire TCRs were annotated as SARS-CoV-2-specific by exact matching of V gene, CDR3 amino acid sequence and J gene to a known reactive TCR set. MIRA supplied the reference SARS-CoV-2 TCR set, which was filtered for enrichment in COVID-19-positive ImmuneCODE repertoires so that public or cross-reactive TCRs were removed. Using the MIRA antigens, annotated TCRs were further analysed by specific ORF or by position within an ORF. Depth was the summed frequency of annotated unique rearrangements, while breadth was defined as annotated unique rearrangements over total unique productive rearrangements. Group comparisons of TCR breadth used two-sided Wilcoxon rank-sum tests. This immuneACCESS table, as held by TCRdb, lists in-frame sequences with V and J called but not all clones. Of the missing ones, under half trace to an unresolved V gene in checked studies; the others have no known cause. D and trimming come from the DNA, and the V and J calls and clone size come from that table. Within this sample are about 400,000 clones, with 89% of them counted one time only. The top ten hold under 2% of the sample.

About this clone: Its antigen target is currently unknown. Base qualities are not recorded, but no much larger clone differs from it by a single base.

Taken from cysteine to phenylalanine, the CDR3 has 13 residues. CDR3 DNA is the only sequence kept; it has 39 bases, read in frame from the first base. At the junction V is shortened by 2 bases and J by 6 bases, with 11 bases in between. The sequence derives from a person between 18 and 60 years old who received the Ad26.COV2.S COVID-19 vaccine or a placebo. The rearrangement combines TRBV12-3 or TRBV12-4 with TRBJ2-7; the D gene remains uncertain. The sequencing used peripheral blood, collected in a trial of Ad26.COV2.S vaccine versus placebo. In nucleotides, the sequence is TGTGCCAGCAGTTTATTAGGGTGGGGCGAGCAGTACTTC. Protein translation: CASSLLGWGEQYF.